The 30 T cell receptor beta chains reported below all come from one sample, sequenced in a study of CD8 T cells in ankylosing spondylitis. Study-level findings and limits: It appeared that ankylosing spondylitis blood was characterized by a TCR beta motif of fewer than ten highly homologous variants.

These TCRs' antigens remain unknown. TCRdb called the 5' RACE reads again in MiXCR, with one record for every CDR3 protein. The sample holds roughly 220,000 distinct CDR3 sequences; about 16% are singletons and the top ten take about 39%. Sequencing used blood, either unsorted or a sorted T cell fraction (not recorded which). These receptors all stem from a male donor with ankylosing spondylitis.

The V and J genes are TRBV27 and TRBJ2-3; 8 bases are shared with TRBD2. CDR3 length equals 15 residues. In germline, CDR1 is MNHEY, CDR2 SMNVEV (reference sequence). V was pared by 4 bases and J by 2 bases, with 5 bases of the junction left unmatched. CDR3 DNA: TGTGCCAGCAGTTGGGCAGCGGGGGACACAGATACGCAGTATTTT. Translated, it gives CASSWAAGDTDTQYF.

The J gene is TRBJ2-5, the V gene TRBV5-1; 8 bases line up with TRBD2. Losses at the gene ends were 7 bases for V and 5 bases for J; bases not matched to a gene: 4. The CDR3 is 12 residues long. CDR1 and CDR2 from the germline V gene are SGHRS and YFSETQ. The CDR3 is CASFGGGETQYF. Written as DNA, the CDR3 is TGCGCCAGCTTCGGCGGGGGGGAGACCCAGTACTTC. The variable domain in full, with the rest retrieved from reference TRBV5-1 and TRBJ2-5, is KAGVTQTPRYLIKTRGQQVTLSCSPISGHRSVSWYQQTPGQGLQFLFEYFSETQRNKGNFPGRFSGRQFSNSRSEMNVSTLELGDSALYLCASFGGGETQYFGPGTRLLVL.

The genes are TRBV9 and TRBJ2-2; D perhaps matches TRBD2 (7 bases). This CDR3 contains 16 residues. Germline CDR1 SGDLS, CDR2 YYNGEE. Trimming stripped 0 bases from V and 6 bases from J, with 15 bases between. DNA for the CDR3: TGTGCCAGCAGCGTAGTGGGGGGGGCCTACGCCGGGGAGCTGTTTTTT. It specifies CASSVVGGAYAGELFF.

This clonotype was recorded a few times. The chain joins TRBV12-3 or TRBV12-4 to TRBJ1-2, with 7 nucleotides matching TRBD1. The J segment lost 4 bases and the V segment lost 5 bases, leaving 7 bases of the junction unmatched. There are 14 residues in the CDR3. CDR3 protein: CASSGETGPYGYTF. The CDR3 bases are TGTGCCAGCAGTGGAGAGACAGGGCCCTATGGCTACACCTTC.

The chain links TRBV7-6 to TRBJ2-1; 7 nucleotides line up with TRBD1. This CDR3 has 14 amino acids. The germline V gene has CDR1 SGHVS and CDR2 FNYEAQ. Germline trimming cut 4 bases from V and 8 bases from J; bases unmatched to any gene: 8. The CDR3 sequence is CASSSRQGWDEQFF. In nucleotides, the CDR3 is TGTGCCAGCAGCTCACGACAGGGCTGGGATGAGCAGTTCTTC.

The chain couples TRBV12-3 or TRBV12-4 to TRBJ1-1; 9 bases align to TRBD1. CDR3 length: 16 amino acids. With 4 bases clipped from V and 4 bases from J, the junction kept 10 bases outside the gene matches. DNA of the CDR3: TGTGCCAGCAGTTCCGGGACAGGGTTAAGGGGCACTGAAGCTTTCTTT. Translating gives CASSSGTGLRGTEAFF.

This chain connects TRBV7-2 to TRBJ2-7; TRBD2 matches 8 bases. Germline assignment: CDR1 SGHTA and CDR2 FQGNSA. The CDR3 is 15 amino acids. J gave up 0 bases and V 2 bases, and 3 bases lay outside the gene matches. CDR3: CASSLFGTSSYEQYF. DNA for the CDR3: TGTGCCAGCAGCTTATTCGGGACTAGCTCCTACGAGCAGTACTTC.

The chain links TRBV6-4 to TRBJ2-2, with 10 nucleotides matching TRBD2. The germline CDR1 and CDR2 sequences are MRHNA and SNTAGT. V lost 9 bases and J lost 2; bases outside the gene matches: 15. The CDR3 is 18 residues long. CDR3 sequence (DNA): TGTGCCAGTATTGCATCCGGGACTAGCGCCTCAAACACCGGGGAGCTGTTTTTT. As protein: CASIASGTSASNTGELFF.

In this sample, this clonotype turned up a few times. CDR3 sequence reads: CASRSPMTYEQYF. The CDR3 DNA reads TGTGCCAGCAGGTCCCCAATGACCTACGAGCAGTACTTC. V gene TRBV27 combines with J gene TRBJ2-7, with no clear D. CDR1 is MNHEY, CDR2 SMNVEV, per germline (reference sequence). The CDR3 extends over 13 amino acids. The V and J ends lost 6 bases and 2 bases respectively, with 11 bases between them.

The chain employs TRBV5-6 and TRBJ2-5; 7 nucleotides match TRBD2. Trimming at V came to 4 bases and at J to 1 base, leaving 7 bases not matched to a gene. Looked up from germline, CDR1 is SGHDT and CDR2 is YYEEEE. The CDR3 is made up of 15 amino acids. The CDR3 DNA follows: TGTGCCAGCAGCCAGCGGGAAAAGAGCCAAGAGACCCAGTACTTC. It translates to CASSQREKSQETQYF.

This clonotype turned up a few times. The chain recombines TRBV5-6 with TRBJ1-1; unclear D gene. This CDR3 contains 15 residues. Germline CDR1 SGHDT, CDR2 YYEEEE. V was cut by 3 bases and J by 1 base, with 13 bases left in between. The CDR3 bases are TGTGCCAGCAGCTACGGAGTCATCCGGAACACTGAAGCTTTCTTT. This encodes CASSYGVIRNTEAFF.

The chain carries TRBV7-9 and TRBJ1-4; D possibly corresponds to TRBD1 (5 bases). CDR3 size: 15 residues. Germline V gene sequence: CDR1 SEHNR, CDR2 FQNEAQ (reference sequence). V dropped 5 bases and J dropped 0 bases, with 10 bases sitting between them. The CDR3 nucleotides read TGTGCCAGCAGCATCGGGACCGCAACTAATGAAAAACTGTTTTTT. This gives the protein CASSIGTATNEKLFF.

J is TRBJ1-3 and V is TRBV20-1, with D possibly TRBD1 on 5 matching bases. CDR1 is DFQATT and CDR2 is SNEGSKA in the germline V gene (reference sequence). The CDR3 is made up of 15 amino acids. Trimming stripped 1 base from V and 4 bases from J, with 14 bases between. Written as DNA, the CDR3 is TGCAGTGCTAGAGGGGAGGGACCGGAAGGAAACACCATATATTTT. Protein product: CSARGEGPEGNTIYF.

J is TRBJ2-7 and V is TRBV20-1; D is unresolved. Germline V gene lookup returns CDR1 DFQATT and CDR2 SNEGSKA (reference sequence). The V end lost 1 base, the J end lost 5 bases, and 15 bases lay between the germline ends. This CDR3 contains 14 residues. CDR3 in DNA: TGCAGTGCTAGAGCAATCGCAGGTGGGAACGAGCAGTACTTC. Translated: CSARAIAGGNEQYF.

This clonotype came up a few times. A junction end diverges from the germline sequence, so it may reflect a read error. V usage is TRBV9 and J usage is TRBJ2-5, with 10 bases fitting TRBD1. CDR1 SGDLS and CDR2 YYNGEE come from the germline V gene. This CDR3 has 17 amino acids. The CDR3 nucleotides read TGTGCCAGCAGCGCAGGTTTGGGACAGGGGATACAAGAAACCCAGTACTTC. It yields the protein CASSAGLGQGIQETQYF.

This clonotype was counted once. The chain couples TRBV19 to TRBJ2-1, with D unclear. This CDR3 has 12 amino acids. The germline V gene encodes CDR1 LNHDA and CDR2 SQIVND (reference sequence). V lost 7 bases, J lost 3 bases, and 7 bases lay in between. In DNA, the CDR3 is TGTGCCAGTACCTCCGGCTACAATGAGCAGTTCTTC. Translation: CASTSGYNEQFF.

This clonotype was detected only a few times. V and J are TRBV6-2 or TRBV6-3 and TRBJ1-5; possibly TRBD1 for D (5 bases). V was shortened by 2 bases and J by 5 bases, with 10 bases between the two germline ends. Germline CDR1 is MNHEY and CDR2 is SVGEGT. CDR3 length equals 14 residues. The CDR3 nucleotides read TGTGCCAGCAGTTACGGGGCCAGTCATCAGCCCCAGCATTTT. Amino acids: CASSYGASHQPQHF.

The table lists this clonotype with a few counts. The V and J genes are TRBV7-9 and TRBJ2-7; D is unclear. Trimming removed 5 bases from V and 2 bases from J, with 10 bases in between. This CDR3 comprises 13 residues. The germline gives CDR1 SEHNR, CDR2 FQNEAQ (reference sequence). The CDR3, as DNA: TGTGCCAGCAGCCTAGTTGCTACCTACGAGCAGTACTTC. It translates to CASSLVATYEQYF.

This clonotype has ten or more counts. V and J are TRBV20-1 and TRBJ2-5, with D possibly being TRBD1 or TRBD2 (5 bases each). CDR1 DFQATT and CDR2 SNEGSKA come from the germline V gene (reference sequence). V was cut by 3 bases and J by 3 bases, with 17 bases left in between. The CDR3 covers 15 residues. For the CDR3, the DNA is TGCAGTGCTAGTATCCCTCAGGGACGTGAAGAGACCCAGTACTTC. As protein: CSASIPQGREETQYF.

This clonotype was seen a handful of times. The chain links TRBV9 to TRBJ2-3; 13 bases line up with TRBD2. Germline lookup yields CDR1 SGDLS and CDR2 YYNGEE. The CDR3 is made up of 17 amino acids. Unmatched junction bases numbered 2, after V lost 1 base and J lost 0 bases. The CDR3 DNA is TGTGCCAGCAGCGTAACTAGCGGGGGGGCTAGCACAGATACGCAGTATTTT. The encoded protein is CASSVTSGGASTDTQYF.

CDR3 residues: CAYDRTHEQYF. DNA for the CDR3: TGTGCCTATGACAGGACCCACGAGCAGTACTTC. The rearrangement uses TRBV30 and TRBJ2-7, with a tentative D call TRBD1 (6 bases). The CDR3 has 11 residues. The V end was cut by 7 bases, the J end by 5 bases, with 12 bases between. In germline, CDR1 is GTSNPN, CDR2 SVGIG (reference sequence).

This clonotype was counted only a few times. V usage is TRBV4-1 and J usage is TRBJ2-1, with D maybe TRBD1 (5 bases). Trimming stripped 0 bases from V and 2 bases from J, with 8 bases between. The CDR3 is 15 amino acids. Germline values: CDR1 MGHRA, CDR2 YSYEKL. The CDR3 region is CASSQERTPYNEQFF. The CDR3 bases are TGCGCCAGCAGCCAAGAGAGGACACCCTACAATGAGCAGTTCTTC.

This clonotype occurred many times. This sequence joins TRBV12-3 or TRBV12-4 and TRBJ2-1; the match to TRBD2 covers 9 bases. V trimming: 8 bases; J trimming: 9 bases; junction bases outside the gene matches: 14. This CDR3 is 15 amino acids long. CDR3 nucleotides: TGTGCCAGCTTCCTTTCGGGACTAGCCGGGGGTGAGCAGTTCTTC. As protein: CASFLSGLAGGEQFF.

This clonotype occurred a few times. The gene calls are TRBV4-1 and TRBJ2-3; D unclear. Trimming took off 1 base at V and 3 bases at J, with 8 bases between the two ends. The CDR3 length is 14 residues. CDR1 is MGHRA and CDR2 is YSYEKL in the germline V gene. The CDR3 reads CASSQGLGTDTQYF. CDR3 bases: TGCGCCAGCAGCCAAGGGCTGGGAACAGATACGCAGTATTTT.

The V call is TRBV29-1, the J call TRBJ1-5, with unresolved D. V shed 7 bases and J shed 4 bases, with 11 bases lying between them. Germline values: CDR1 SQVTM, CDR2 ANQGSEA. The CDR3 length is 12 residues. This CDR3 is CSASDGNQPQHF. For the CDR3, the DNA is TGCAGCGCATCGGACGGGAATCAGCCCCAGCATTTT.

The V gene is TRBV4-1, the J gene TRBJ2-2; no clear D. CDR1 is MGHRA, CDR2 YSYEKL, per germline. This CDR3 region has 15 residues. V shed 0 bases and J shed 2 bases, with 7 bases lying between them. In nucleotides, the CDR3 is TGCGCCAGCAGCCAAGATAACATAAACACCGGGGAGCTGTTTTTT. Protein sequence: CASSQDNINTGELFF.

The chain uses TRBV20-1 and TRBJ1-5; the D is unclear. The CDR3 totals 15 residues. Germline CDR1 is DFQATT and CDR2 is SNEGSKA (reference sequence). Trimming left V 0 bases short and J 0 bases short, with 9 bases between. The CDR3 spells CSARDPGLSNQPQHF. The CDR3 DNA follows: TGCAGTGCTAGAGATCCAGGACTTAGCAATCAGCCCCAGCATTTT.

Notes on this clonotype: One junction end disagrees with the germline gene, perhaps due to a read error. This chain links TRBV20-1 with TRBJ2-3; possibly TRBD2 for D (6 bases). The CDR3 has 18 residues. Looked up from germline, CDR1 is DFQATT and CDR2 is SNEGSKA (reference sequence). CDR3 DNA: TGCTGTGCTAGAAACCCAAGCCATGGACTACCAACCCTCCAGCCGCAGTATTTT. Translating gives CCARNPSHGLPTLQPQYF.

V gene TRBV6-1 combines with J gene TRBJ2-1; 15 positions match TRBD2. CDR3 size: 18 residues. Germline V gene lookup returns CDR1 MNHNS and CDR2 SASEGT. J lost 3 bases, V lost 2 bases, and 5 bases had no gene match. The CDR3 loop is CASSERTSGGVVYNEQFF. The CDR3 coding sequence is TGTGCCAGCAGTGAACGGACTAGCGGGGGGGTCGTCTACAATGAGCAGTTCTTC.

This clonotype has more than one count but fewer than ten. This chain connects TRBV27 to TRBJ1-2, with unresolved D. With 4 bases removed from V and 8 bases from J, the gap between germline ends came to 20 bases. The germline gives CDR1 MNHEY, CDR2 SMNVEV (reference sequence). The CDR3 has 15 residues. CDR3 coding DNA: TGTGCCAGCAGTTCAGCGGGCGGGCAGACGAGCGGCTACACCTTC. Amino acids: CASSSAGGQTSGYTF.